This T cell receptor (beta chain) derives from a study of Ad26.COV2.S vaccination and SARS-CoV-2 variants. Across the whole study: Donor had been placed in the Ad26.COV2.S arm of the COV1001 trial.

As to treatment: around 19 received Ad26.COV2.S at low or high dose, single or two shots; 5 received placebo; per-sample allocation not given. Vaccine and placebo recipients were sampled on day 63 after the first injection. Immunization relied on an Ad26 vector, which expressed Wuhan-strain SARS-CoV-2 spike. TCRdb's copy holds only in-frame clones and misses some; the assay was immunoSEQ multiplex PCR. The data show 350,000 to 500,000 clones, over 75% seen once. Germline values: CDR1 SGHRS, CDR2 YFSETQ. CDR3 length equals 18 residues. Trimming removed 1 base at V and 0 bases at J, with 14 bases between.

The receptor was derived from a person aged 18-65 years who received the Ad26.COV2.S COVID-19 vaccine or a placebo. Here the sequenced sample was peripheral blood, taken in a trial of Ad26.COV2.S vaccine versus placebo. The chain is built from TRBV5-1 and TRBJ2-6; D not certain. CDR3 coding DNA: TGCGCCAGCAGCTTGCAGTCCCCGACAAACTCTGGGGCCAACGTCCTGACTTTC. Amino acids: CASSLQSPTNSGANVLTF.